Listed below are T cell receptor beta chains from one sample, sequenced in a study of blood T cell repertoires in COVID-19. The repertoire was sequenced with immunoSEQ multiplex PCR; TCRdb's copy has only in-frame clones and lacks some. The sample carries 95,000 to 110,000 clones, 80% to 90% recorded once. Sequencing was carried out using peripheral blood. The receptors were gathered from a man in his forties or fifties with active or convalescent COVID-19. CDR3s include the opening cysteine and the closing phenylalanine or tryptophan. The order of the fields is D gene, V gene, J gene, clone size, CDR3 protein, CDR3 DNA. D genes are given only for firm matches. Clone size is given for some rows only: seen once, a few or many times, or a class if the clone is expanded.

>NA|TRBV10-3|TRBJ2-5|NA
CAISESSMAETQYF
TGTGCCATCAGTGAGTCATCAATGGCTGAGACCCAGTACTTC
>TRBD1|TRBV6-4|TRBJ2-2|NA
CASREETGGSGELFF
TGTGCCAGCAGGGAGGAGACAGGGGGCTCGGGGGAGCTGTTTTTT
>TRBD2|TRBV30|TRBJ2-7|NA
CAWGPLAGEGVYEQYF
TGTGCCTGGGGGCCACTAGCGGGAGAAGGGGTTTACGAGCAGTACTTC
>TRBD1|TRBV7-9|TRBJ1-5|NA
CASSPAGTGNQPQHF
TGTGCCAGCAGCCCTGCTGGGACAGGCAATCAGCCCCAGCATTTT
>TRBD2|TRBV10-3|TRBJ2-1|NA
CATHPSGGEKNEQFF
TGTGCCACTCATCCCTCGGGAGGGGAAAAAAATGAGCAGTTCTTC
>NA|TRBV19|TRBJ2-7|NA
CASYDRRGEQYF
TGTGCCAGTTACGACAGAAGGGGCGAGCAGTACTTC
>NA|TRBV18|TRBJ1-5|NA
CASSPREGNQPQHF
TGTGCCAGCTCACCAAGGGAGGGCAATCAGCCCCAGCATTTT
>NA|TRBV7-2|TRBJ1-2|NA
CASSYHGGSNYGYTF
TGTGCCAGCAGCTATCACGGGGGTTCTAACTATGGCTACACCTTC
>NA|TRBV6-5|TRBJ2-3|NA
CASRGWDPTDTQYF
TGTGCCAGCCGGGGGTGGGACCCCACAGATACGCAGTATTTT
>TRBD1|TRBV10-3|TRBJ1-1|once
CAISETGQMNTEAFF
TGTGCCATCAGTGAGACGGGACAGATGAACACTGAAGCTTTCTTT
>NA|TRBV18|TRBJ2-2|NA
CASSRSSTNTGELFF
TGTGCCAGCTCACGGTCTAGCACGAACACCGGGGAGCTGTTTTTT
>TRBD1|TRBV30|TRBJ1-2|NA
CAWTMLGGGYGYTF
TGTGCCTGGACGATGTTAGGGGGCGGGTATGGCTACACCTTC
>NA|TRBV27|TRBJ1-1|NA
CASVGTLNTEAFF
TGTGCCAGCGTGGGCACCTTGAACACTGAAGCTTTCTTT
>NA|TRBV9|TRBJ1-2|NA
CASSARSGAHNYGYTF
TGTGCCAGCAGCGCCCGCAGCGGGGCCCATAACTATGGCTACACCTTC
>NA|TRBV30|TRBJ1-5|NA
CAWRDGGSNQPQHF
TGTGCCTGGAGGGACGGCGGGAGCAATCAGCCCCAGCATTTT
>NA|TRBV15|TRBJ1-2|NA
CATSTGGYGYTF
TGTGCCACCAGCACGGGGGGCTATGGCTACACCTTC
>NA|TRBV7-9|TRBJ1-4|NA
CASSLTGGTNEKLFF
TGTGCCAGCAGCTTGACAGGTGGGACTAATGAAAAACTGTTTTTT
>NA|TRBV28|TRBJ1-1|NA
CASSPMGTRVGTEAFF
TGTGCCAGCAGTCCTATGGGTACCAGGGTTGGCACTGAAGCTTTCTTT
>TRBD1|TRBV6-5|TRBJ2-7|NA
CASRTGTGAYEQYF
TGTGCCAGCAGAACCGGGACAGGGGCCTACGAGCAGTACTTC